Below are 26 T cell receptor beta chains sequenced from a single sample in a study of OX40 agonist ivuxolimab in advanced cancers. Receptor amplification or capture employed the immunoSEQ multiplex PCR assay. The source is immuneACCESS, and TCRdb retained only in-frame sequences with V and J called. Part of the clones is not carried over; for the studies checked, unresolved V genes explain less than half of this, and the remainder is unexplained. The table for this sample lists tens of thousands of clones; 75% to 90% of them were counted only once. The top ten clonotypes cover roughly 2.2% of the sample. The sequencing used CD4+ or CD8+ T cells sorted from blood, collected in a trial of the OX40 agonist ivuxolimab. These TCRs come from an adult with an advanced solid tumor such as melanoma, head and neck, liver or kidney cancer.

The chain is built from TRBV27 and TRBJ2-5, with TRBD2 matching 10 bases. The CDR3 totals 15 residues. V trimming: 2 bases; J trimming: 7 bases; junction bases outside the gene matches: 7. Germline V lookup: CDR1 MNHEY, CDR2 SMNVEV (reference sequence). The DNA for the CDR3 is TGTGCCAGCAGTTTAACTAGCGGGGTCCCGGGGACCCAGTACTTC. It specifies CASSLTSGVPGTQYF.

The chain recombines TRBV27 with TRBJ2-2; D is unclear. CDR1 is MNHEY and CDR2 is SMNVEV in the germline V gene (reference sequence). The CDR3 contains 13 residues. V lost 8 bases to trimming and J lost 6 bases, with 13 bases between them. The CDR3: CASEDLPPGELFF. The CDR3 DNA reads TGTGCCAGCGAGGACCTCCCGCCCGGGGAGCTGTTTTTT.

The chain couples TRBV6-4 to TRBJ2-1; no reliable D call. Germline CDR1 is MRHNA and CDR2 is SNTAGT. The CDR3 length is 14 residues. The germline V and J ends were trimmed by 5 bases and 5 bases, with 13 bases remaining between them. For the CDR3, the DNA is TGTGCCAGCAGTAGGGAAATGCTAAACAATGAGCAGTTCTTC. Translation gives CASSREMLNNEQFF.

This clone was found a few times. V usage is TRBV15 and J usage is TRBJ1-2; no firm D call. CDR3 length: 14 residues. CDR1 and CDR2 from the germline V gene are LNHNV and YYDKDF (reference sequence). V shed 1 base and J shed 8 bases, with 14 bases lying between them. The CDR3 region is CATSRVSTPRGYTF. Here the CDR3 DNA reads TGTGCCACCAGCAGAGTAAGCACCCCGCGGGGCTACACCTTC.

The chain couples TRBV5-4 to TRBJ2-3; no firm D call. Germline V CDR1 and CDR2: SGHNT, YYREEE (reference sequence). Trimming cost V 7 bases and J 4 bases, with 7 bases left between them. This CDR3 has 11 amino acids. Written as DNA, the CDR3 is TGTGCCAGCGCCCACTCAGATACGCAGTATTTT. This translates into CASAHSDTQYF.

V usage is TRBV14 and J usage is TRBJ2-6; D remains unclear. Trimming removed 5 bases from V and 4 bases from J, with 12 bases in between. The CDR3 spans 15 residues. The V gene's germline CDR1 is SGHDN and CDR2 FVKESK. CDR3 DNA: TGTGCCAGCAGCTCCGGTGACTCCGGGGCCAACGTCCTGACTTTC. Translation gives CASSSGDSGANVLTF. The full variable domain, in which reference TRBV14 and TRBJ2-6 provide the parts outside the CDR3, is EAGVTQFPSHSVIEKGQTVTLRCDPISGHDNLYWYRRVMGKEIKFLLHFVKESKQDESGMPNNRFLAERTGGTYSTLKVQPAELEDSGVYFCASSSGDSGANVLTFGAGSRLTVL.

The J gene is TRBJ2-1, the V gene TRBV19; D unresolved. The CDR3 is made up of 15 amino acids. Germline values: CDR1 LNHDA, CDR2 SQIVND (reference sequence). Trimming removed 2 bases at V and 2 bases at J, with 10 bases between. The CDR3 sequence is CASSISSLTYNEQFF. The CDR3, as DNA: TGTGCCAGTAGTATAAGTAGCCTGACCTACAATGAGCAGTTCTTC.

This rearrangement joins TRBV5-1 to TRBJ2-7; no clear D. Germline-derived CDR1 and CDR2 are SGHRS and YFSETQ. The length of the CDR3 is 13 residues. V lost 3 bases, J lost 7 bases, and 14 bases lay in between. The CDR3 DNA reads TGCGCCAGCAGCTCCGACGGGCCGCGGGAGCAGTACTTC. This gives the protein CASSSDGPREQYF.

The chain recombines TRBV7-9 with TRBJ2-7; a possible D gene is TRBD1 (6 bases). This CDR3 spans 12 amino acids. The germline gives CDR1 SEHNR, CDR2 FQNEAQ (reference sequence). Trimming took off 7 bases at V and 5 bases at J, with 12 bases between the two ends. The CDR3: CASTRGTNEQYF. The CDR3 coding sequence is TGTGCCAGCACCCGTGGGACAAACGAGCAGTACTTC.

The V call is TRBV7-3, the J call TRBJ2-1; 7 nucleotides agree with TRBD1. The CDR3 is 13 residues long. Per the germline V gene, CDR1 is SGHTA and CDR2 is FQGTGA. J gave up 10 bases and V 3 bases, and 6 bases lay outside the gene matches. The CDR3 DNA follows: TGTGCCAGCAGCTTCCTACAGGGGAACGAGCAGTTCTTC. It codes for CASSFLQGNEQFF.

The CDR3 here is CASSERGGTDTQYF. The DNA of the CDR3 is TGTGCCAGCAGTGAGCGGGGGGGCACAGATACGCAGTATTTT. The chain links TRBV6-4 to TRBJ2-3, with 8 bases identical to TRBD2. J was trimmed by 1 base and V by 3 bases; bases with no gene match: 0. Germline loops: CDR1 MRHNA, CDR2 SNTAGT. There are 14 residues in the CDR3.

This clone has only one observation. The chain uses TRBV5-4 and TRBJ2-7, with D possibly TRBD2 on 7 matching bases. This CDR3 has 15 residues. CDR1 is SGHNT, CDR2 YYREEE, per germline (reference sequence). V shed 4 bases and J shed 1 base, with 15 bases lying between them. In DNA form, the CDR3 reads TGTGCCAGCAGCGCGGGGGCCCTCTCGTCCTACGAGCAGTACTTC. Protein sequence: CASSAGALSSYEQYF.

The CDR3: CASSESGVNQPQHF. The CDR3 region has the DNA TGCGCCAGCAGTGAGTCGGGGGTTAATCAGCCCCAGCATTTT. The chain recombines TRBV10-2 with TRBJ1-5, with D maybe TRBD1 (5 bases). The CDR3 spans 14 residues. Trimming shortened V by 0 bases and J by 4 bases, and 7 bases separated the two germline ends. Germline lookup yields CDR1 WSHSY and CDR2 SAAADI.

The V call is TRBV5-1, the J call TRBJ2-1; 10 nucleotides align to TRBD2. The CDR3 has 13 amino acids. From germline, CDR1 is SGHRS and CDR2 YFSETQ. Unmatched junction bases numbered 2, after V lost 7 bases and J lost 4 bases. CDR3 in DNA: TGCGCCAGCGGGACTAGCGCATACAATGAGCAGTTCTTC. It specifies CASGTSAYNEQFF.

The chain couples TRBV5-4 to TRBJ1-4; TRBD1 matches 7 bases. Germline V CDR1 and CDR2: SGHNT, YYREEE (reference sequence). V dropped 4 bases and J dropped 1; count of bases not matched to a gene: 13. The CDR3 sequence is 18 residues long. DNA for the CDR3: TGTGCCAGCAGCCCAAAGGAGACAGGGATGGTAACTAATGAAAAACTGTTTTTT. It specifies CASSPKETGMVTNEKLFF.

This chain connects TRBV19 to TRBJ1-5; TRBD1 might be the D (5 bases). The CDR3 consists of 12 residues. The germline gives CDR1 LNHDA, CDR2 SQIVND (reference sequence). The ends were cut back, 11 bases at V and 3 bases at J, with 11 bases in the middle. DNA for the CDR3: TGTGCCGCAGGGAATTACAATCAGCCCCAGCATTTT. Its translation is CAAGNYNQPQHF. Together with reference TRBV19 and TRBJ1-5, the CDR3 gives the full variable domain: DGGITQSPKYLFRKEGQNVTLSCEQNLNHDAMYWYRQDPGQGLRLIYYSQIVNDFQKGDIAEGYSVSREKKESFPLTVTSAQKNPTAFYLCAAGNYNQPQHFGDGTRLSIL.

V and J are TRBV5-1 and TRBJ2-4; D might be TRBD1 or TRBD2, each matching 5 bases. There are 11 residues in the CDR3. V was cut by 4 bases and J by 8 bases, with 7 bases left in between. CDR1 and CDR2 (germline): SGHRS, YFSETQ. The CDR3 DNA sequence: TGCGCCAGCAGCGGGGACGACATTCAGTACTTC. Amino acids: CASSGDDIQYF.

For the CDR3, the DNA is TGTGCCAGCAGCGTAGGATTGCCCACAGATACGCAGTATTTT. It specifies CASSVGLPTDTQYF. The rearrangement uses TRBV9 and TRBJ2-3; D remains ambiguous. Germline-derived CDR1 and CDR2 are SGDLS and YYNGEE. The V end lost 0 bases, the J end lost 2 bases, and 7 bases lay between the germline ends. This CDR3 region has 14 residues.

The rearrangement links TRBV9 to TRBJ2-1, with TRBD2 identical over 7 bases. Germline V gives CDR1 SGDLS, CDR2 YYNGEE. The ends lost 0 bases at V and 5 bases at J; junction bases unmatched: 8. CDR3 length: 16 amino acids. CDR3 coding DNA: TGTGCCAGCAGCGTAGGTAGGGCGGGAGTTCACAATGAGCAGTTCTTC. Translation: CASSVGRAGVHNEQFF.

The chain recombines TRBV5-1 with TRBJ2-7; D is unclear. The CDR3 loop spans 13 amino acids. V was trimmed by 3 bases and J by 7 bases, leaving 14 bases between them. Germline V gene sequence: CDR1 SGHRS, CDR2 YFSETQ. The CDR3, as DNA: TGCGCCAGCAGCTCCTCAGGATTAGGAGAGCAGTACTTC. Translated: CASSSSGLGEQYF.

The gene calls are TRBV7-6 and TRBJ2-5; possible D gene TRBD1, 6 bases. The ends were cut back, 3 bases at V and 0 bases at J, with 11 bases in the middle. Germline V gene data show CDR1 as SGHVS and CDR2 as FNYEAQ. The CDR3 has 15 amino acids. The chain's CDR3 is CASSFGTSYQETQYF. The DNA of the CDR3 is TGTGCCAGCAGCTTCGGGACATCGTACCAAGAGACCCAGTACTTC.

This clone has only one observation. J is TRBJ1-5 and V is TRBV13; unclear D gene. With 4 bases removed from V and 2 bases from J, the gap between germline ends came to 18 bases. CDR1 is PRHDT, CDR2 FYEKMQ, per germline (reference sequence). The CDR3 covers 17 residues. In DNA, the CDR3 is TGTGCCAGCAGCTCCCGTTCAGGCGGCAGGCGCAATCAGCCCCAGCATTTT. This codes for CASSSRSGGRRNQPQHF.

The gene calls are TRBV27 and TRBJ1-1; TRBD1 aligns across 7 bases. J gave up 7 bases and V 0 bases, and 8 bases lay outside the gene matches. CDR1 and CDR2 from the germline V gene are MNHEY and SMNVEV (reference sequence). The CDR3 totals 15 residues. CDR3 amino acids: CASSLSRDRTNEAFF. DNA of the CDR3: TGTGCCAGCAGTTTATCGCGGGACAGAACCAATGAAGCTTTCTTT.

This sequence joins TRBV29-1 and TRBJ2-2; D may match TRBD1 or TRBD2 (6 bases each). Trimming left V 4 bases short and J 4 bases short, with 22 bases between. Germline CDR1 SQVTM, CDR2 ANQGSEA. The CDR3 totals 17 residues. The CDR3: CSVARGQGRGVTGELFF. CDR3 in DNA: TGCAGCGTTGCCCGGGGCCAGGGAAGGGGGGTCACCGGGGAGCTGTTTTTT.

The rearrangement links TRBV5-1 to TRBJ2-5, with 8 bases identical to TRBD1. The CDR3 has 15 residues. After removal of 3 bases from V and 5 bases from J, the junction contained 9 bases not matched to a gene. CDR1 is SGHRS, CDR2 YFSETQ, per germline. The CDR3, as DNA: TGCGCCAGCAGCTCCTCCGGGACAGGCGGGGAGACCCAGTACTTC. Translation gives CASSSSGTGGETQYF. The full variable domain, rest sourced from reference TRBV5-1 and TRBJ2-5, is KAGVTQTPRYLIKTRGQQVTLSCSPISGHRSVSWYQQTPGQGLQFLFEYFSETQRNKGNFPGRFSGRQFSNSRSEMNVSTLELGDSALYLCASSSSGTGGETQYFGPGTRLLVL.

This chain links TRBV7-6 with TRBJ1-5; TRBD1 is a possible D gene (5 bases). The CDR3 sequence is 13 residues long. Germline CDR1 is SGHVS and CDR2 is FNYEAQ. Trimming took off 3 bases at V and 7 bases at J, with 10 bases between the two ends. CDR3 nucleotide sequence: TGTGCCAGCAGCTTGGGACCGATGCAGCCCCAGCATTTT. As protein: CASSLGPMQPQHF.